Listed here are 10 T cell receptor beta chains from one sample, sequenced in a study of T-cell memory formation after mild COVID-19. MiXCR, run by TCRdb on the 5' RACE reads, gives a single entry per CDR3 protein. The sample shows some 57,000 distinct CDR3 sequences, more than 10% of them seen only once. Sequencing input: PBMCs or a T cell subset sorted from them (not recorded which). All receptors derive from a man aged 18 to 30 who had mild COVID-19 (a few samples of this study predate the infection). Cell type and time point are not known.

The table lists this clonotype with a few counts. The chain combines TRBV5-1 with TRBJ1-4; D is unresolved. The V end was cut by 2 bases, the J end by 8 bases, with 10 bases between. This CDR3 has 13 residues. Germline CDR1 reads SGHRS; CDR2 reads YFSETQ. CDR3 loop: CASSFAGGEKLFF. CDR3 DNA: TGCGCCAGCAGCTTTGCGGGAGGAGAAAAACTGTTTTTT. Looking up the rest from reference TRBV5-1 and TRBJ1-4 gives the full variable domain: KAGVTQTPRYLIKTRGQQVTLSCSPISGHRSVSWYQQTPGQGLQFLFEYFSETQRNKGNFPGRFSGRQFSNSRSEMNVSTLELGDSALYLCASSFAGGEKLFFGSGTQLSVL.

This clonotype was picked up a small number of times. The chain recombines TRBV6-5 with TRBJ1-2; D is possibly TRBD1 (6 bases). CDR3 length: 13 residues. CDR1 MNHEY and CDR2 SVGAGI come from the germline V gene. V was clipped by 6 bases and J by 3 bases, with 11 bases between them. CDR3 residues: CASSLDSHYGYTF. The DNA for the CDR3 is TGTGCCAGCAGCCTGGACAGCCACTATGGCTACACCTTC.

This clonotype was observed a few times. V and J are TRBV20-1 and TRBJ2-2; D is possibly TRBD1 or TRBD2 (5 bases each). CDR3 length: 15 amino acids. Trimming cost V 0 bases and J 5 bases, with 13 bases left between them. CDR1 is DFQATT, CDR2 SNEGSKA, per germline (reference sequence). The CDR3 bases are TGCAGTGCTAGAGATCGGACACGGGGAACCGGGGAGCTGTTTTTT. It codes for CSARDRTRGTGELFF.

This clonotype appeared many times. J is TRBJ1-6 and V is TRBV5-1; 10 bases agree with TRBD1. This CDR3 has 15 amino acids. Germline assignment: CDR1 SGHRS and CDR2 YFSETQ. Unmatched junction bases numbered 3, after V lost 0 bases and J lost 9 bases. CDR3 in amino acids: CASSLEGTGVSPLHF. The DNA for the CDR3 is TGCGCCAGCAGCTTGGAAGGGACAGGGGTTTCACCCCTCCACTTT.

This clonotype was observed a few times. The CDR3 reads CASSMDMSYEQYV. The CDR3 coding sequence is TGTGCCAGCAGCATGGACATGTCCTACGAGCAGTACGTC. V usage is TRBV6-6 and J usage is TRBJ2-7, with D perhaps TRBD1 (5 bases). The germline CDR1 and CDR2 sequences are MNHNY and SVGAGI (reference sequence). V was clipped by 6 bases and J by 1 base, with 10 bases between them. This CDR3 comprises 13 residues.

Written as DNA, the CDR3 is TGCAGTGCTAGGGAGGCTGTGAATGAAAAACTGTTTTTT. It encodes CSAREAVNEKLFF. The chain has TRBV20-1 and TRBJ1-4, with unresolved D. This CDR3 has 13 amino acids. V was trimmed by 3 bases and J by 5 bases, leaving 10 bases between them. Germline V gene lookup returns CDR1 DFQATT and CDR2 SNEGSKA (reference sequence).

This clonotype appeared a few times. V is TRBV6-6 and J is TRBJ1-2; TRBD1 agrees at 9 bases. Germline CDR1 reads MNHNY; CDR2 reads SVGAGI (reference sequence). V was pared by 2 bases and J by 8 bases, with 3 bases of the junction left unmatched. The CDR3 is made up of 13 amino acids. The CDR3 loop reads CASSYGTGQGYTF. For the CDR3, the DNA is TGTGCCAGCAGTTACGGGACAGGGCAAGGCTACACCTTC.

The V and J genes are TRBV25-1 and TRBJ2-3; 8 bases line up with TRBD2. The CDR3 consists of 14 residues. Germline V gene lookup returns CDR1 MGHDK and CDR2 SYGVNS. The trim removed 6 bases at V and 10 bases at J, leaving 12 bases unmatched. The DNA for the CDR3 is TGTGCCAGCAGGAGGGCGGGGACTAGTCCTGCGCAGTATTTT. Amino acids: CASRRAGTSPAQYF.

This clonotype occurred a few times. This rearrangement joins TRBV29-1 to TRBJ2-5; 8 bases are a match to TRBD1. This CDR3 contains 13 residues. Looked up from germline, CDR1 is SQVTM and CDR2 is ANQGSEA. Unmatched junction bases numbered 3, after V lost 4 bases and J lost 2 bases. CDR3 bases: TGCAGCGTTGGGGACAGGAATCAAGAGACCCAGTACTTC. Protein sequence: CSVGDRNQETQYF.

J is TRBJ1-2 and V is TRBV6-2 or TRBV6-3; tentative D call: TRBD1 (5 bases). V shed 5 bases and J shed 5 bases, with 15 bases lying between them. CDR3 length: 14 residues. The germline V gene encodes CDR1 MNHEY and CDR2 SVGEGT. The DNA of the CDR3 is TGTGCCAGCAGTAAAGGACAAGAAGGATATGGCTACACCTTC. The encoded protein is CASSKGQEGYGYTF.